The next 20 T cell receptor beta chains were all read from a single sample in a study of CD8 T cell repertoires and HIV-1 epitope variants. Repertoires were generated with immunoSEQ multiplex PCR, while TCRdb's copy carries only in-frame clones and drops some. The table has about 4,500 clones, roughly 67% seen once. For these TCRs, the target antigens are not known. The sequenced material came from cultured CD8+ T cells derived from PBMCs. Receptors were obtained from a male donor with HIV.

The V call is TRBV7-2, the J call TRBJ2-3; maybe TRBD1 (5 bases). The V gene lost 6 bases and the J gene lost 6 bases, with 13 bases spanning the gap. In germline, CDR1 is SGHTA, CDR2 FQGNSA. The CDR3 contains 13 residues. In DNA form, the CDR3 reads TGTGCCAGCAGTTCCGACCCAGGGGATACGCAGTATTTT. Protein product: CASSSDPGDTQYF.

In its sample, this clone ranks as medium-sized (0.01 to 0.1%). The V gene is TRBV2, the J gene TRBJ2-1; 8 bases match TRBD2. Losses at the gene ends were 6 bases for V and 8 bases for J; bases not matched to a gene: 9. The CDR3 length is 14 residues. CDR1 and CDR2 from the germline V gene are SNHLY and FYNNEI. The CDR3 nucleotides read TGTGCCAGCAGCAATAGCGGGATGAACGATGAGCAGTTCTTC. It yields the protein CASSNSGMNDEQFF.

This chain joins TRBV6-4 and TRBJ1-5; 12 nucleotides agree with TRBD1. V shed 5 bases, J shed 5 bases, and the junction held 4 bases outside the gene matches. Per the germline V gene, CDR1 is MRHNA and CDR2 is SNTAGT. The CDR3 contains 15 residues. CDR3 protein: CASSHGTGGDQPQHF. DNA for the CDR3: TGTGCCAGCAGTCACGGGACAGGGGGCGATCAGCCCCAGCATTTT.

This chain links TRBV4-1 with TRBJ2-3; D call uncertain. There are 14 residues in the CDR3. Germline V gene data show CDR1 as MGHRA and CDR2 as YSYEKL. The germline V and J ends were trimmed by 0 bases and 1 base, with 5 bases remaining between them. As DNA, the CDR3 is TGCGCCAGCAGCCAAGAAACAGGCACAGATACGCAGTATTTT. The encoded protein is CASSQETGTDTQYF.

The CDR3 DNA reads TGTGCCAGCAGTTTGGGCTTCACAGATACGCAGTATTTT. Residues: CASSLGFTDTQYF. The chain links TRBV28 to TRBJ2-3; D remains unclear. Trimming removed 3 bases at V and 2 bases at J, with 6 bases between. Germline V gives CDR1 MDHEN, CDR2 SYDVKM. This CDR3 is 13 amino acids long.

The CDR3: CASSQERGGEQYF. The DNA for the CDR3 is TGTGCCAGCAGCCAAGAGAGGGGAGGCGAGCAGTACTTC. This chain joins TRBV4-2 and TRBJ2-7; D is possibly TRBD2 (6 bases). V was clipped by 0 bases and J by 6 bases, with 9 bases between them. The CDR3 is made up of 13 amino acids. Germline assignment: CDR1 LGHNA and CDR2 YNFKEQ.

The V call is TRBV2, the J call TRBJ2-3, with D uncertain. The CDR3 contains 12 residues. Germline CDR1 reads SNHLY; CDR2 reads FYNNEI. The V end lost 8 bases, the J end lost 6 bases, and 12 bases lay between the germline ends. The CDR3 loop reads CASEAPMDTQYF. In DNA, the CDR3 is TGTGCCAGCGAGGCGCCCATGGATACGCAGTATTTT.

J is TRBJ2-1 and V is TRBV28, with D perhaps matching TRBD1 (6 bases). The V end was cut by 1 base, the J end by 9 bases, with 16 bases between. This CDR3 spans 15 amino acids. Germline V gene data show CDR1 as MDHEN and CDR2 as SYDVKM. The CDR3 protein is CASSLLTGSSTEQFF. DNA for the CDR3: TGTGCCAGCAGTTTATTAACAGGGTCAAGTACTGAGCAGTTCTTC. Looking up the rest from reference TRBV28 and TRBJ2-1 gives the full variable domain: DVKVTQSSRYLVKRTGEKVFLECVQDMDHENMFWYRQDPGLGLRLIYFSYDVKMKEKGDIPEGYSVSREKKERFSLILESASTNQTSMYLCASSLLTGSSTEQFFGPGTRLTVL.

The V gene is TRBV28, the J gene TRBJ2-1; possible D gene TRBD1, 6 bases. V lost 2 bases and J 3 bases, leaving 11 bases between the germline ends. The CDR3 is 15 amino acids. CDR1 MDHEN and CDR2 SYDVKM come from the germline V gene. CDR3 region: CASSLQGWIYNEQFF. The CDR3 DNA reads TGTGCCAGCAGTTTACAGGGGTGGATCTACAATGAGCAGTTCTTC.

By proportion, this clone is medium-sized (0.01 to 0.1%). The J gene is TRBJ1-2, the V gene TRBV25-1, with TRBD1 as a possible D gene (6 bases). Trimming removed 2 bases from V and 8 bases from J, with 12 bases in between. The germline V gene encodes CDR1 MGHDK and CDR2 SYGVNS. The CDR3 contains 13 residues. The CDR3 here is CASSEPPGDGYTF. The DNA for the CDR3 is TGTGCCAGCAGTGAACCCCCAGGGGACGGCTACACCTTC.

The CDR3: CASKGTASTDTQYF. DNA of the CDR3: TGTGCCAGCAAGGGGACAGCGAGCACAGATACGCAGTATTTT. The chain uses TRBV9 and TRBJ2-3; 7 positions match TRBD1. Germline CDR1 is SGDLS and CDR2 is YYNGEE. Unmatched junction bases numbered 4, after V lost 6 bases and J lost 0 bases. This CDR3 comprises 14 residues.

This chain links TRBV6-5 with TRBJ2-7, with D possibly matching TRBD1 (5 bases). The CDR3 spans 12 residues. Per germline, CDR1 MNHEY and CDR2 SVGAGI. Trimming removed 10 bases at V and 5 bases at J, with 15 bases between. The CDR3 reads CATSPGMDEQYF. In DNA, the CDR3 is TGTGCCACGAGCCCAGGGATGGACGAGCAGTACTTC.

This clone was recorded once. V is TRBV11-2 and J is TRBJ2-3; 7 nucleotides line up with TRBD2. CDR1 and CDR2 from the germline V gene are SGHAT and FQNNGV. The CDR3 runs 15 residues. V shed 4 bases and J 0 bases; nucleotides not matched to a gene: 4. CDR3 nucleotide sequence: TGTGCCAGCAGCTCGAAGCGGGGTAGCACAGATACGCAGTATTTT. It specifies CASSSKRGSTDTQYF.

The chain couples TRBV5-6 to TRBJ2-5; 10 nucleotides align to TRBD2. This CDR3 is 16 amino acids long. J gave up 3 bases and V 1 base, and 6 bases lay outside the gene matches. CDR1 is SGHDT, CDR2 YYEEEE, per germline. The chain's CDR3 is CASSLLLGLAEETQYF. DNA of the CDR3: TGTGCCAGCAGCTTGCTCCTCGGACTAGCGGAAGAGACCCAGTACTTC.

This clone showed up just a few times. V gene TRBV4-3 combines with J gene TRBJ1-5; no firm D call. Germline V gene data show CDR1 as LGHNA and CDR2 as YSLEER. The CDR3 runs 15 residues. Trimming took off 1 base at V and 3 bases at J, with 10 bases between the two ends. The CDR3 sequence: CASSQVRADNQPQHF. The CDR3 DNA sequence: TGCGCCAGCAGCCAAGTTCGGGCCGACAATCAGCCCCAGCATTTT.

This clone was seen a few times. This chain links TRBV19 with TRBJ2-7; D is unclear. Germline V gene sequence: CDR1 LNHDA, CDR2 SQIVND (reference sequence). V shed 4 bases and J shed 4 bases, with 11 bases lying between them. The CDR3 extends over 13 amino acids. The CDR3 DNA reads as TGTGCCAGTAGTACGGGTCTTAAGTACGAGCAGTACTTC. Translating gives CASSTGLKYEQYF.

The table lists this clone with a few counts. The chain links TRBV11-2 to TRBJ2-5; D may be TRBD2 (5 bases). The germline V and J ends were trimmed by 0 bases and 4 bases, with 15 bases remaining between them. The CDR3 is 16 residues long. CDR1 is SGHAT, CDR2 FQNNGV, per germline. The DNA of the CDR3 is TGTGCCAGCAGCTTAGATCTGACTGGGAGCGCAGAGACCCAGTACTTC. It codes for CASSLDLTGSAETQYF.

This clone was counted only a few times. CDR3 residues: CASSQEAGTEQYF. CDR3 coding DNA: TGTGCCAGCAGCCAAGAAGCGGGGACCGAGCAGTACTTC. The chain carries TRBV4-2 and TRBJ2-7, with 7 bases fitting TRBD2. The V gene end was trimmed by 0 bases and the J gene end by 6 bases; junction bases not matched to a gene: 2. Germline values: CDR1 LGHNA, CDR2 YNFKEQ. The CDR3 is made up of 13 amino acids.

This rearrangement joins TRBV6-6 to TRBJ2-5; 9 bases are a match to TRBD1. Germline CDR1 is MNHNY and CDR2 is SVGAGI (reference sequence). The CDR3 spans 15 residues. The V segment lost 2 bases and the J segment 4 bases; nucleotides outside the gene matches: 5. The CDR3 DNA is TGTGCCAGCAGTTACGTGGACAGGGGTTCAGAGACCCAGTACTTC. Its translation is CASSYVDRGSETQYF.

The genes are TRBV11-3 and TRBJ2-1, with D maybe TRBD2 (6 bases). The CDR3 covers 17 residues. CDR1 is SGHNT, CDR2 YENEEA, per germline. V lost 1 base and J 1 base, leaving 14 bases between the germline ends. DNA of the CDR3: TGTGCCAGCAGCTTAGGAGGCGGGACTCATTCCTACAATGAGCAGTTCTTC. Translation: CASSLGGGTHSYNEQFF.